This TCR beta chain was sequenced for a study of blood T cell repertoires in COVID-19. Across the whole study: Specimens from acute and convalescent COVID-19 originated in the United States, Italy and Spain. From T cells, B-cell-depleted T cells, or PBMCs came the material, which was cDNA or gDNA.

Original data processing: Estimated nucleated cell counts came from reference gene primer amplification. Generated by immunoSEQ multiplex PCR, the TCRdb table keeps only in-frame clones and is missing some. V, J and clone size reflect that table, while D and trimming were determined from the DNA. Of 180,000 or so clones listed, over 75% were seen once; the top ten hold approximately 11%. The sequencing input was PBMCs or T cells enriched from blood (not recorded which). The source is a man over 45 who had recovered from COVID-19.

The CDR3, as DNA: TGCGCCAGCAGCTTCCCTCCCGGAGGGCCCAACGAGCAGTACTTC. It yields the protein CASSFPPGGPNEQYF. The chain combines TRBV5-1 with TRBJ2-7; perhaps TRBD2 as D (6 bases). The germline CDR1 and CDR2 sequences are SGHRS and YFSETQ. V was trimmed by 2 bases and J by 5 bases, leaving 17 bases between them. The CDR3 runs to 15 residues. Full variable domain (outside the CDR3, taken from reference TRBV5-1 and TRBJ2-7): KAGVTQTPRYLIKTRGQQVTLSCSPISGHRSVSWYQQTPGQGLQFLFEYFSETQRNKGNFPGRFSGRQFSNSRSEMNVSTLELGDSALYLCASSFPPGGPNEQYFGPGTRLTVT.